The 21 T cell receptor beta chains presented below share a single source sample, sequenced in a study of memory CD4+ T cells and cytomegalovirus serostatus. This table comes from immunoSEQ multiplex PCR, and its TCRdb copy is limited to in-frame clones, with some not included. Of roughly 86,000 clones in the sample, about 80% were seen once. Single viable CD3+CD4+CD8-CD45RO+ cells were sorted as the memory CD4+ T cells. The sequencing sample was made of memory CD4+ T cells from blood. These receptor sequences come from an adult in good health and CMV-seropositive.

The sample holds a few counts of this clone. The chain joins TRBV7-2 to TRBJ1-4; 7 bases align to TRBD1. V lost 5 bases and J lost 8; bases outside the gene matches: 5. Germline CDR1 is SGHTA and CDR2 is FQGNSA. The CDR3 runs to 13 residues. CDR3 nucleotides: TGTGCCAGCAGCCCTCGGACAGGAGAAAAACTGTTTTTT. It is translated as CASSPRTGEKLFF.

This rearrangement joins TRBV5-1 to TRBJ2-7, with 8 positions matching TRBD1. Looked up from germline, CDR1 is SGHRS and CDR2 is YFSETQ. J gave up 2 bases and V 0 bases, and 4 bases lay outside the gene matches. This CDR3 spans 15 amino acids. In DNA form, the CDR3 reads TGCGCCAGCAGCTTGGGAGGACAGGGCACCTACGAGCAGTACTTC. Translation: CASSLGGQGTYEQYF.

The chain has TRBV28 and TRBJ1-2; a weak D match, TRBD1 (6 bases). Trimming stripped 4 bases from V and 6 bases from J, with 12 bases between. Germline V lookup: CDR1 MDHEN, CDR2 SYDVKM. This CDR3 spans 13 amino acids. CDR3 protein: CASSSGGPNGYTF. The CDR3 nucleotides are TGTGCCAGCAGTTCCGGGGGCCCGAATGGCTACACCTTC.

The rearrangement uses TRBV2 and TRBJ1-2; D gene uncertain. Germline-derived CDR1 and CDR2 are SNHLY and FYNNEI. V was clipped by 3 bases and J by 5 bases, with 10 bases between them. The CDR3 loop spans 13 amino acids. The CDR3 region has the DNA TGTGCCAGCAGTGACGAGATCTCGTATGGCTACACCTTC. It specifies CASSDEISYGYTF.

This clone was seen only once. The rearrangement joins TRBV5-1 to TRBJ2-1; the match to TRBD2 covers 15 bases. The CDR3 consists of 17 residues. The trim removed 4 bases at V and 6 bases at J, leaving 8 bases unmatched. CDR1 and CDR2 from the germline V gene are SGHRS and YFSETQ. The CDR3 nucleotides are TGCGCCAGCAGCAAAGGACTAGCGGGAGGGCCATCCAATGAGCAGTTCTTC. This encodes CASSKGLAGGPSNEQFF.

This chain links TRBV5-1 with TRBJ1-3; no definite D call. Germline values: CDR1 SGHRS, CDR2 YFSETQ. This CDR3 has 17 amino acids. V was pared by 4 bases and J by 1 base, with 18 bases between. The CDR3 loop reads CASSPSFGVGSGNTIYF. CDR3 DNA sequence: TGCGCCAGCAGCCCTAGTTTCGGGGTAGGGTCTGGAAACACCATATATTTT.

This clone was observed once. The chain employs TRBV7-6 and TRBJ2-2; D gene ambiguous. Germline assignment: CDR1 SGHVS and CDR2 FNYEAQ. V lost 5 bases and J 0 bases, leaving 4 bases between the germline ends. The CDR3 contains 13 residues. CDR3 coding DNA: TGTGCCAGCAGCACCACGAACACCGGGGAGCTGTTTTTT. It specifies CASSTTNTGELFF.

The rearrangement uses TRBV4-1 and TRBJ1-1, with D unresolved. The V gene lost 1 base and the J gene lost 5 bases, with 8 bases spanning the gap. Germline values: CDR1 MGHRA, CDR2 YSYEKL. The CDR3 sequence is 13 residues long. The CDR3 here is CASSQAPWTEAFF. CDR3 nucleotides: TGCGCCAGCAGCCAAGCCCCATGGACTGAAGCTTTCTTT.

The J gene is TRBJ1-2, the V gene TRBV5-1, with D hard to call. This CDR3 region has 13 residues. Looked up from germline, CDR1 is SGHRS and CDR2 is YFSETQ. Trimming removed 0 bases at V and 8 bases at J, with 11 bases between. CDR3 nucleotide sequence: TGCGCCAGCAGCTTGGACTCCCAGATCGGCTACACCTTC. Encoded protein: CASSLDSQIGYTF.

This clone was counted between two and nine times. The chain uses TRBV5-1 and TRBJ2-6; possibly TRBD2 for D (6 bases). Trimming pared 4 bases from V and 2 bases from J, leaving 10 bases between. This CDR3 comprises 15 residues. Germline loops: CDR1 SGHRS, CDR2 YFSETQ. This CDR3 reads CASSLGGAGANVLTF. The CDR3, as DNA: TGCGCCAGCAGCCTAGGAGGGGCTGGGGCCAACGTCCTGACTTTC.

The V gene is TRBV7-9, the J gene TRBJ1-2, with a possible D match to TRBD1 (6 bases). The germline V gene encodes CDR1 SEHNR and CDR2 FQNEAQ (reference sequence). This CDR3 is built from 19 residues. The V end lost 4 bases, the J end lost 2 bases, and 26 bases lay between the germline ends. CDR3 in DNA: TGTGCCAGCAGCTCCTCCCGGGGGGGGCGGAATAAGAAGAACTATGGCTACACCTTC. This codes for CASSSSRGGRNKKNYGYTF.

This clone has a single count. CDR3 nucleotide sequence: TGTGCCAGCAGCTTAGGAGCGGCCGTTGAGACCCAGTACTTC. Amino acid sequence: CASSLGAAVETQYF. The rearrangement links TRBV7-2 to TRBJ2-5; TRBD2 might be the D (5 bases). Trimming pared 1 base from V and 5 bases from J, leaving 11 bases between. This CDR3 region has 14 residues. CDR1 SGHTA and CDR2 FQGNSA come from the germline V gene. Filled out from reference TRBV7-2 and TRBJ2-5, the complete variable domain reads GAGVSQSPSNKVTEKGKDVELRCDPISGHTALYWYRQSLGQGLEFLIYFQGNSAPDKSGLPSDRFSAERTGGSVSTLTIQRTQQEDSAVYLCASSLGAAVETQYFGPGTRLLVL.

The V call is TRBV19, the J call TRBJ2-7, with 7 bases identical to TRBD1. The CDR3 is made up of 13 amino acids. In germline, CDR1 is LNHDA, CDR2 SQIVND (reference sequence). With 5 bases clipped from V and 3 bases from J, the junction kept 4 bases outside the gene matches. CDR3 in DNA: TGTGCCAGTAGTCCCAGGGACAGCTACGAGCAGTACTTC. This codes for CASSPRDSYEQYF.

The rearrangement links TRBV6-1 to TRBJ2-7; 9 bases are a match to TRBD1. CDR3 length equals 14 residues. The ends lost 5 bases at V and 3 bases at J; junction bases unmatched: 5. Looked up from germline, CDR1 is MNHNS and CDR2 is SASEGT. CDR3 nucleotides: TGTGCCAGCAGTACGGGGACAGGGAACTACGAGCAGTACTTC. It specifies CASSTGTGNYEQYF.

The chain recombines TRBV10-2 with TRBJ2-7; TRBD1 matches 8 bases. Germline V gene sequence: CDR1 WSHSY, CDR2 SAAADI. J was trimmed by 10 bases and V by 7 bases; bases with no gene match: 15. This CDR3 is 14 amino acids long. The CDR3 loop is CASTEPGQAYGQYF. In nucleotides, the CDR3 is TGCGCCAGCACCGAACCGGGACAGGCCTACGGCCAGTACTTC.

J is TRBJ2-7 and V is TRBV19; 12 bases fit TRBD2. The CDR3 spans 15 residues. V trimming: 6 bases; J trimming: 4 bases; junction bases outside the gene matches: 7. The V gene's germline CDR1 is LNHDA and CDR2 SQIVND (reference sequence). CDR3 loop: CASSRGLAGTYEQYF. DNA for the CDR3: TGTGCCAGTAGCCGAGGACTAGCGGGGACTTACGAGCAGTACTTC.

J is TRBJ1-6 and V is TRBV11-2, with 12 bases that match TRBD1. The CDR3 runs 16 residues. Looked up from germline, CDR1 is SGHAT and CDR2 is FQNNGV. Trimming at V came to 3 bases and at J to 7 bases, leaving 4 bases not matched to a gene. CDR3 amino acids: CASSFTGTGGNSPLHF. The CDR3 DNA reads TGTGCCAGCAGCTTTACCGGGACAGGGGGCAATTCACCCCTCCACTTT.

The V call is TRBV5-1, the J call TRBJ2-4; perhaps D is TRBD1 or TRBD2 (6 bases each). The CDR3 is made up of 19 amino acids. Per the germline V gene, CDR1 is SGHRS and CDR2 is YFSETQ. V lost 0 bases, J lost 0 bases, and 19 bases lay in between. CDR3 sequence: CASSLAAQGGFSAKNIQYF. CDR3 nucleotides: TGCGCCAGCAGCTTGGCCGCACAGGGAGGATTTTCAGCCAAAAACATTCAGTACTTC.

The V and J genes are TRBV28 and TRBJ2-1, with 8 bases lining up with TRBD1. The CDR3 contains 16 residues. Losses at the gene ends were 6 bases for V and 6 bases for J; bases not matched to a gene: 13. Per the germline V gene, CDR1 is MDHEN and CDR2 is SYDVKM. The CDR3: CASSFELGQGSNEQFF. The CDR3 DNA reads TGTGCCAGCAGCTTTGAGTTAGGACAGGGTAGCAATGAGCAGTTCTTC. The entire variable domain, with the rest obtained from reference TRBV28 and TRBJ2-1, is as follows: DVKVTQSSRYLVKRTGEKVFLECVQDMDHENMFWYRQDPGLGLRLIYFSYDVKMKEKGDIPEGYSVSREKKERFSLILESASTNQTSMYLCASSFELGQGSNEQFFGPGTRLTVL.

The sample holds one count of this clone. CDR3: CATRRGGGEKQYF. As DNA, the CDR3 is TGTGCCACTAGGAGGGGTGGTGGAGAAAAGCAGTACTTC. This chain connects TRBV6-6 to TRBJ2-7, with a tentative D call TRBD2 (6 bases). This CDR3 region has 13 residues. CDR1 and CDR2 from the germline V gene are MNHNY and SVGAGI (reference sequence). V shed 10 bases and J shed 8 bases, with 21 bases lying between them.

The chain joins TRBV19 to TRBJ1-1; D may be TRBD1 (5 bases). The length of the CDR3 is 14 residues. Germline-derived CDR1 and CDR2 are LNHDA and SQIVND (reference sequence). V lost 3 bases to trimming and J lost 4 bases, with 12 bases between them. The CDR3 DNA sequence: TGTGCCAGTAGTATTGGCATTAGGGGCACTGAAGCTTTCTTT. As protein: CASSIGIRGTEAFF.